This T cell receptor (beta chain) was captured by sequencing in a study of early T cells in non-severe SARS-CoV-2 infection. Trimming took 4 bases from V and 5 from J, leaving 8 bases between them. This CDR3 spans 11 amino acids. Germline values: CDR1 SQVTM, CDR2 ANQGSEA. Unique molecular identifiers tagged individual cDNA molecules. TCRdb analysed the 5' RACE reads with MiXCR anew, one entry per CDR3 protein. The sample lists more than 25,000 distinct CDR3 sequences, about 4.5% occurring once. This clonotype was seen ten or more times. V usage is TRBV29-1 and J usage is TRBJ2-5, with D perhaps given as TRBD1 or TRBD2 (5 bases each). Sequenced input: whole blood. The receptor was derived from an adult who was a healthcare worker with PCR-confirmed SARS-CoV-2 infection or an uninfected control (not recorded which). The CDR3 region has the DNA TGCAGCGTTGTGGGGACGGAGACCCAGTACTTC. Residues: CSVVGTETQYF.